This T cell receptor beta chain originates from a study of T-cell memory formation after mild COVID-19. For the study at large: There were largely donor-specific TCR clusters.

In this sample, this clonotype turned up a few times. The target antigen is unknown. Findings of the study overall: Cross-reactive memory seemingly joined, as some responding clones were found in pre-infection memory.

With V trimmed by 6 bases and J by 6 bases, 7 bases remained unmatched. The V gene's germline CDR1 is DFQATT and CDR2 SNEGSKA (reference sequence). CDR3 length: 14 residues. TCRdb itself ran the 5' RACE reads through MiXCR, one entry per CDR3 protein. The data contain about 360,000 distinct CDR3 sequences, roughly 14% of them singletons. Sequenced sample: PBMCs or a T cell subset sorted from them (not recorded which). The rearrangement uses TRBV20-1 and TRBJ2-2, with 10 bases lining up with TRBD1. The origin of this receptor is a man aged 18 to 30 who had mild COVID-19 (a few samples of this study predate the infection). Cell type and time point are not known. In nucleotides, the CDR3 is TGCAGTGCCGCGGACAGGGGGTTCGCCGGGGAGCTGTTTTTT. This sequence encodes CSAADRGFAGELFF.